One sample yielded the 2 T cell receptor beta chains listed below, sequenced in a study of breast tumors, draining lymph nodes, adjacent tissues. A single record per CDR3 protein comes from TCRdb applying MiXCR to the multiplex PCR reads. The table lists some 140,000 distinct CDR3 sequences, 20% to 25% of them singletons. The lymph nodes were axillary draining lymph nodes from breast cancer patients. Sequenced: axillary lymph node tissue. All receptors derive from a female donor with breast cancer. Some clones in this sample may be carry-over from other donors' samples.

This clonotype was seen many times. The chain recombines TRBV6-5 with TRBJ2-3; 7 bases fit TRBD1. V shed 9 bases, J shed 1 base, and the junction held 16 bases outside the gene matches. The CDR3 spans 17 residues. Germline V CDR1 and CDR2: MNHEY, SVGAGI. This CDR3 is CASWGRSRDRGTDTQYF. The CDR3 DNA is TGTGCCAGTTGGGGACGGTCCAGGGACAGAGGCACAGATACGCAGTATTTT.

The table lists this clonotype with many counts. The chain is built from TRBV11-2 and TRBJ1-6; D is unclear. V lost 5 bases and J lost 13, with 15 bases in between. Germline V CDR1 and CDR2: SGHAT, FQNNGV. The CDR3 extends over 13 amino acids. The CDR3: CASSRARSWPLHF. The CDR3 DNA reads as TGTGCCAGCAGCCGCGCCCGTAGTTGGCCCCTCCACTTT. Full variable domain (outside the CDR3, taken from reference TRBV11-2 and TRBJ1-6): EAGVAQSPRYKIIEKRQSVAFWCNPISGHATLYWYQQILGQGPKLLIQFQNNGVVDDSQLPKDRFSAERLKGVDSTLKIQPAKLEDSAVYLCASSRARSWPLHFGNGTRLTVT.